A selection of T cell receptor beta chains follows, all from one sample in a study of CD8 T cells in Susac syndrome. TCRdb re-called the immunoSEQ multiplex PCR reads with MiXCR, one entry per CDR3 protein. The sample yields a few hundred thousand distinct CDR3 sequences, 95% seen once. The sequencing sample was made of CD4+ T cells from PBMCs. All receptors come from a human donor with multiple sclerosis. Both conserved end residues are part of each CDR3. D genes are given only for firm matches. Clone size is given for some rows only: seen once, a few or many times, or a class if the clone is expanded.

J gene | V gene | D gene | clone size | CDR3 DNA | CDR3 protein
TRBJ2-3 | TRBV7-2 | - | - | TGTGCCAGCAGCTTAGTGTTTGGCACAGATACGCAGTATTTT | CASSLVFGTDTQYF
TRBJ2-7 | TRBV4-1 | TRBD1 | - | TGCGCCAGCAGTTGGACGGACAGGGCGCGTTCCTACGAGCAGTACTTC | CASSWTDRARSYEQYF
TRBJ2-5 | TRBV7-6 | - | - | TGTGCCAGCAGCTTAGGCGGGACCAGCCAAGAGACCCAGTACTTC | CASSLGGTSQETQYF
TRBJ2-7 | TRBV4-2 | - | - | TGTGCCAGCAGCCAAGAACCCAGAACCTACGAGCAGTACTTC | CASSQEPRTYEQYF
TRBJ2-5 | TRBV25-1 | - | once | TGTGCCAGCAGTCGTCCCGCGGGGGCGGGCGGAGAGACCCAGTACTTC | CASSRPAGAGGETQYF
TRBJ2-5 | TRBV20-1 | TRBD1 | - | TGCAGTGCTATGACAGGGGTACAGTTTCAGACCCAGTACTTC | CSAMTGVQFQTQYF
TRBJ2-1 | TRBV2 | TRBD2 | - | TGTGCCAGCAGCCTTAGCGGGGGAAAGCAGTTCTTC | CASSLSGGKQFF
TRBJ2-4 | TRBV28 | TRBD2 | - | TGTGCCAGCAGTTTACACCACTCGTCGCGACTAGCGGTTCAGTACTTC | CASSLHHSSRLAVQYF
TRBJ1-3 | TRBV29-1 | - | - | TGCAGCGTTGAGGCCGGGGACACCATATATTTT | CSVEAGDTIYF
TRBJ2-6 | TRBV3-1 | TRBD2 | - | TGTGCCAGCAGCCAAGGGGCCCCGGCGGGAGTGGGGGCCAACGTCCTGACTTTC | CASSQGAPAGVGANVLTF
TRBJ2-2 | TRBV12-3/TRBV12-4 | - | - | TGTGCCAGCAGCAGAATCGGGGAGCTGTTTTTT | CASSRIGELFF
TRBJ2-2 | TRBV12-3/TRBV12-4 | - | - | TGTGCCACCGCCCCTCCTAGGAACACCGGGGAGCTGTTTTTT | CATAPPRNTGELFF
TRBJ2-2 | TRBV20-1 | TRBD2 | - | TGCAGTGCTAGCCTAGCGGGGGGGACCGGGGAGCTGTTTTTT | CSASLAGGTGELFF
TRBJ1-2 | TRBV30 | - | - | TGTGCCTGGAGTGTACCCGACTACCGGACACGGCGCTATGGCTACACCTTC | CAWSVPDYRTRRYGYTF
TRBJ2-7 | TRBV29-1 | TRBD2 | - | TGCAGCGTGGGGACTAGCGGGAGTGGGGAAGAGCAGTACTTC | CSVGTSGSGEEQYF
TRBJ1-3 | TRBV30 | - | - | TGTGCCTGGAGTCATGACATCTCTGGAAACACCATATATTTT | CAWSHDISGNTIYF
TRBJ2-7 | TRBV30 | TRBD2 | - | TGTGCCTGGAGACTAGCGGGTGCCCGGAGTGTGCAGTACTTC | CAWRLAGARSVQYF
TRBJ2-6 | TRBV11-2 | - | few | TGTGCCAGCAGCCCTGGTGGAACTGGGGCCAACGTCCTGACTTTC | CASSPGGTGANVLTF
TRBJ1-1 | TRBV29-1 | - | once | TGCAGCGTTGAAGGGGTAGGGGGGAACACTGAAGCTTTCTTT | CSVEGVGGNTEAFF
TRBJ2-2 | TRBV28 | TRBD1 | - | TGTGCCAGCAGTCAGCGGACAGGGATTGGCACCGGGGAGCTGTTTTTT | CASSQRTGIGTGELFF
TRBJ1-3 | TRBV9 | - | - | TGTGCCAGCAGCACAAGGGGTGTTTCTGGAAACACCATATATTTT | CASSTRGVSGNTIYF
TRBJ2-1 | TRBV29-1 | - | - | TGCAGCGTAAACCGGGACTCCGAGCAGTTCTTC | CSVNRDSEQFF
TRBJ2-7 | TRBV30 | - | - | TGTGCCTGGAGTGCTGGGCATTCCTACGAGCAGTACTTC | CAWSAGHSYEQYF
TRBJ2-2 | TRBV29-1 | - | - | TGCAGCGTTGAAGGGGCCGGGGAGCTGTTTTTT | CSVEGAGELFF
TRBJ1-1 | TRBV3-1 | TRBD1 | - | TGTGCCAGCAGCCATGGGGACAGGGGTTCTGAAGCTTTCTTT | CASSHGDRGSEAFF
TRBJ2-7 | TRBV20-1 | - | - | TGCAGTGCTAGCGGCCCCACCTACGAGCAGTACTTC | CSASGPTYEQYF
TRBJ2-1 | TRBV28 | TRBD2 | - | TGTGCCAGCGCGTTCGGGAGGGAGTACAATGAGCAGTTCTTC | CASAFGREYNEQFF
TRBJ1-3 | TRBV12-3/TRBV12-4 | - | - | TGTGCCAGCACCCCCGGGAGCAGCTCTGGAAACACCATATATTTT | CASTPGSSSGNTIYF